This T cell receptor (beta chain) was captured in a study of T and B cells in COVID-19 patients. Each TRB amplification used roughly 220-550 ng of genomic DNA from blood. By frequency in the sample, this clonotype is medium-sized. Multiplex PCR with BIOMED2 TRB-A/B primer pools amplified TRB rearrangements. From the multiplex PCR reads, TCRdb called clonotypes with MiXCR, one entry per CDR3 protein. Altogether about 18,000 distinct CDR3 sequences are present, 36% being singletons, with the ten largest covering more than 15%. Trimming at V came to 1 base and at J to 11 bases, leaving 5 bases not matched to a gene. CDR1 is LNHDA, CDR2 SQIVND, per germline (reference sequence). This CDR3 has 14 residues.

Sequencing was carried out using blood. The sequence was obtained from a human donor with active COVID-19. The chain joins TRBV19 to TRBJ2-6, with 7 bases that match TRBD1. In nucleotides, the CDR3 is TGTGCCAGTAGTATAGGGGGGACAGCGGACGTCCTGACTTTC. Its protein is CASSIGGTADVLTF. Supplemented by reference TRBV19 and TRBJ2-6, the full variable domain reads DGGITQSPKYLFRKEGQNVTLSCEQNLNHDAMYWYRQDPGQGLRLIYYSQIVNDFQKGDIAEGYSVSREKKESFPLTVTSAQKNPTAFYLCASSIGGTADVLTFGAGSRLTVL.